The 10 T cell receptor beta chains listed next were all sequenced from one sample in a study of cytomegalovirus exposure and HLA in healthy donors. It was with 60 Vbeta and 13 Jbeta primers that the PCR ran. This table comes from immunoSEQ multiplex PCR, and its TCRdb copy is limited to in-frame clones, with some not included. This sample yields 150,000 to 200,000 clones, of which roughly 80% are seen a single time; under 15% belongs to the top ten. The sequenced sample was PBMCs. The source is a woman aged 40 to 50 in good health and CMV-seronegative.

This clone occurred a few times. The V and J genes are TRBV5-5 and TRBJ1-5; tentative D call: TRBD1 (6 bases). Germline CDR1 is SGHKS and CDR2 is YYEKEE (reference sequence). The V end lost 3 bases, the J end lost 0 bases, and 10 bases lay between the germline ends. The CDR3 totals 15 residues. The CDR3: CASSSTGNSNQPQHF. Written as DNA, the CDR3 is TGTGCCAGCAGCTCGACAGGAAATAGCAATCAGCCCCAGCATTTT.

This chain joins TRBV6-4 and TRBJ2-3, with D perhaps matching TRBD1 (6 bases). Germline CDR1 MRHNA, CDR2 SNTAGT. This CDR3 has 14 amino acids. The V end lost 4 bases, the J end lost 1 base, and 9 bases lay between the germline ends. The CDR3 coding sequence is TGTGCCAGCAGTGTTGAGGGGGGCACAGATACGCAGTATTTT. Translation: CASSVEGGTDTQYF.

A single count supports this clone. The chain combines TRBV28 with TRBJ1-2, with a weak D call TRBD1 (6 bases). This CDR3 comprises 15 residues. Germline V CDR1 and CDR2: MDHEN, SYDVKM. Trimming removed 6 bases from V and 4 bases from J, with 18 bases in between. DNA of the CDR3: TGTGCCAGCAGCCTATTAGGGGGAATCGGCTATGGCTACACCTTC. Translating gives CASSLLGGIGYGYTF.

This clone is termed medium-sized. This chain links TRBV19 with TRBJ1-3; 8 bases map to TRBD1. The ends lost 3 bases at V and 3 bases at J; junction bases unmatched: 7. Germline V gives CDR1 LNHDA, CDR2 SQIVND (reference sequence). The length of the CDR3 is 16 residues. Here the CDR3 reads CASSIPPTGDGNTIYF. For the CDR3, the DNA is TGTGCCAGTAGTATTCCCCCGACAGGGGATGGAAACACCATATATTTT.

The gene calls are TRBV5-4 and TRBJ2-5; TRBD2 aligns across 12 bases. The CDR3 has 15 amino acids. V shed 4 bases, J shed 1 base, and the junction held 2 bases outside the gene matches. Looked up from germline, CDR1 is SGHNT and CDR2 is YYREEE (reference sequence). The CDR3 DNA sequence: TGTGCCAGCAGCGCGGGACTAGCGGGCCAAGAGACCCAGTACTTC. Translating gives CASSAGLAGQETQYF.

The DNA of the CDR3 is TGTGCCAGCAGCTTGGTGCTAGCGGGGTCCTACGAGCAGTACTTC. Protein product: CASSLVLAGSYEQYF. V usage is TRBV5-6 and J usage is TRBJ2-7; 9 bases map to TRBD2. Looked up from germline, CDR1 is SGHDT and CDR2 is YYEEEE. CDR3 length: 15 amino acids. Losses at the gene ends were 0 bases for V and 1 base for J; bases not matched to a gene: 2.

The sample holds a few counts of this clone. This chain links TRBV18 with TRBJ2-5; TRBD1 might be the D (5 bases). Between the trimmed V and J ends, which lost 6 bases and 4 bases, there was a span of 15 bases. The CDR3 spans 14 residues. From germline, CDR1 is KGHSH and CDR2 LQKENI. CDR3 bases: TGTGCCAGCTCGCGTAAACAGGTTTTAGAGACCCAGTACTTC. It is translated as CASSRKQVLETQYF.

The chain couples TRBV7-9 to TRBJ1-1; TRBD1 matches at 10 bases. The V gene's germline CDR1 is SEHNR and CDR2 FQNEAQ (reference sequence). The junction had 5 bases not matched to a gene; V was cut back by 5 bases and J by 5 bases. This CDR3 contains 14 residues. The CDR3 nucleotides are TGTGCCAGCAGCGGTCGACAGGGGGCAACTGAAGCTTTCTTT. Translating gives CASSGRQGATEAFF.

V is TRBV11-2 and J is TRBJ1-4, with 9 bases aligning to TRBD1. V lost 3 bases, J lost 8 bases, and 4 bases stayed unmatched. This CDR3 region has 14 residues. The V gene's germline CDR1 is SGHAT and CDR2 FQNNGV. In DNA, the CDR3 is TGTGCCAGCAGCTTGGACAGGGGTAGGGAAAAACTGTTTTTT. This gives the protein CASSLDRGREKLFF.

The chain joins TRBV5-1 to TRBJ2-7; possible D gene TRBD1, 5 bases. The CDR3 is 15 amino acids. Germline V CDR1 and CDR2: SGHRS, YFSETQ. V lost 0 bases and J 1 base, leaving 11 bases between the germline ends. The CDR3 DNA follows: TGCGCCAGCAGCTTGGTGTCAGGGTCGTCCTACGAGCAGTACTTC. The encoded protein is CASSLVSGSSYEQYF.